The rows below give T cell receptor beta chains drawn from one sample of a study of blood T cell repertoires in COVID-19. The table came from immunoSEQ multiplex PCR; TCRdb's copy has only in-frame clones and leaves some out. The sample has about 410,000 clones, 85% to 90% seen once. Material for sequencing was PBMCs or T cells enriched from blood (not recorded which). The receptors derive from a young woman who had recovered from COVID-19. Each CDR3 is given with its conserved first and last residue. A D gene is named only where the DNA matches it firmly. Where a row states a size, it is once, few, many or the class of an expanded clone; other rows omit it.

v_gene	j_gene	abundance	d_gene	CDR3aa	CDR3nt
TRBV28	TRBJ1-1	.	.	CASNRVSLGNTEAFF	TGTGCCAGTAACAGGGTTTCTTTGGGGAACACTGAAGCTTTCTTT
TRBV24-1	TRBJ1-1	once	.	CATSGGWGTEAFF	TGTGCCACCAGCGGGGGATGGGGCACTGAAGCTTTCTTT
TRBV7-2	TRBJ1-5	.	.	CASSLGGRRNQPQHF	TGTGCCAGCAGCTTAGGGGGGAGGCGCAATCAGCCCCAGCATTTT
TRBV6-1	TRBJ2-5	.	.	CASSVALGHLQETQYF	TGTGCCAGCAGTGTGGCCCTGGGGCACCTCCAAGAGACCCAGTACTTC
TRBV19	TRBJ2-3	.	TRBD1	CASRPGQGVTDTQYF	TGTGCCAGTAGGCCGGGACAGGGGGTCACAGATACGCAGTATTTT
TRBV29-1	TRBJ2-7	.	.	CSVVGDTNYEQYF	TGCAGCGTTGTAGGTGACACCAACTACGAGCAGTACTTC
TRBV27	TRBJ2-1	.	.	CASSPDIRANYYNEQFF	TGTGCCAGCAGCCCTGATATCCGAGCGAATTACTACAATGAGCAGTTCTTC
TRBV5-4	TRBJ1-2	.	.	CASSLGQGWYGYTF	TGTGCCAGCAGCTTGGGTCAGGGTTGGTATGGCTACACCTTC
TRBV18	TRBJ2-2	.	TRBD1	CASSPPGTGGTGELFF	TGTGCCAGCTCACCACCCGGGACAGGGGGAACCGGGGAGCTGTTTTTT
TRBV10-1	TRBJ2-3	.	.	CASSEHPRERGTDTQYF	TGCGCCAGCAGTGAACACCCCCGGGAGCGGGGCACAGATACGCAGTATTTT
TRBV19	TRBJ2-2	once	TRBD2	CASSIAGLAGYTGELFF	TGTGCCAGTAGTATAGCTGGTCTAGCGGGCTACACCGGGGAGCTGTTTTTT
TRBV29-1	TRBJ2-6	.	TRBD1	CSVGGPGQGVSGANVLTF	TGCAGCGTGGGAGGCCCGGGACAGGGGGTGTCTGGGGCCAACGTCCTGACTTTC
TRBV7-9	TRBJ1-2	.	.	CASSLDRFIESNYGYTF	TGTGCCAGCAGCTTAGATCGTTTTATAGAGTCTAACTATGGCTACACCTTC
TRBV11-2	TRBJ2-3	.	TRBD2	CASFRWLAGSSLGADTQYF	TGTGCCAGCTTTAGGTGGCTAGCGGGGAGCTCTTTAGGGGCAGATACGCAGTATTTT
TRBV12-3/TRBV12-4	TRBJ1-5	.	.	CASSFAENQPQHF	TGTGCCAGCAGTTTCGCAGAAAATCAGCCCCAGCATTTT
TRBV7-3	TRBJ2-3	.	.	CASRGASDTQYF	TGTGCCAGCAGGGGGGCGTCAGATACGCAGTATTTT
TRBV3-1/TRBV3-2	TRBJ1-2	.	TRBD1	CASSQEGQGGSGYTF	TGTGCCAGCAGCCAAGAGGGACAGGGGGGCTCTGGCTACACCTTC
TRBV6-5	TRBJ2-1	once	TRBD2	CASKGLAIYNEQFF	TGTGCCAGCAAAGGACTAGCGATCTACAATGAGCAGTTCTTC
TRBV6-6	TRBJ1-3	.	.	CASTQREGNSGNTIYF	TGTGCCAGCACCCAAAGGGAGGGAAACTCTGGAAACACCATATATTTT
TRBV7-9	TRBJ2-7	.	.	CASTQAAEQYF	TGTGCCAGCACCCAGGCCGCAGAGCAGTACTTC
TRBV2	TRBJ2-7	.	.	CASSEVWRGAHEQYF	TGTGCCAGCAGTGAGGTATGGCGGGGAGCCCACGAGCAGTACTTC
TRBV3-1/TRBV3-2	TRBJ2-7	.	.	CASSHFSRKGYEQYF	TGTGCCAGCAGCCACTTTAGCCGTAAAGGCTACGAGCAGTACTTC
TRBV28	TRBJ2-6	.	TRBD2	CASSGGGAFSGANVLTF	TGTGCCAGCAGTGGGGGAGGGGCCTTCTCTGGGGCCAACGTCCTGACTTTC
TRBV12-3/TRBV12-4	TRBJ1-1	few	.	CASSLGGRIEAFF	TGTGCCAGCAGTTTGGGTGGGAGGATTGAAGCTTTCTTT
TRBV29-1	TRBJ2-7	.	TRBD1	CSVVGQTYEQYF	TGCAGCGTTGTGGGACAGACCTACGAGCAGTACTTC